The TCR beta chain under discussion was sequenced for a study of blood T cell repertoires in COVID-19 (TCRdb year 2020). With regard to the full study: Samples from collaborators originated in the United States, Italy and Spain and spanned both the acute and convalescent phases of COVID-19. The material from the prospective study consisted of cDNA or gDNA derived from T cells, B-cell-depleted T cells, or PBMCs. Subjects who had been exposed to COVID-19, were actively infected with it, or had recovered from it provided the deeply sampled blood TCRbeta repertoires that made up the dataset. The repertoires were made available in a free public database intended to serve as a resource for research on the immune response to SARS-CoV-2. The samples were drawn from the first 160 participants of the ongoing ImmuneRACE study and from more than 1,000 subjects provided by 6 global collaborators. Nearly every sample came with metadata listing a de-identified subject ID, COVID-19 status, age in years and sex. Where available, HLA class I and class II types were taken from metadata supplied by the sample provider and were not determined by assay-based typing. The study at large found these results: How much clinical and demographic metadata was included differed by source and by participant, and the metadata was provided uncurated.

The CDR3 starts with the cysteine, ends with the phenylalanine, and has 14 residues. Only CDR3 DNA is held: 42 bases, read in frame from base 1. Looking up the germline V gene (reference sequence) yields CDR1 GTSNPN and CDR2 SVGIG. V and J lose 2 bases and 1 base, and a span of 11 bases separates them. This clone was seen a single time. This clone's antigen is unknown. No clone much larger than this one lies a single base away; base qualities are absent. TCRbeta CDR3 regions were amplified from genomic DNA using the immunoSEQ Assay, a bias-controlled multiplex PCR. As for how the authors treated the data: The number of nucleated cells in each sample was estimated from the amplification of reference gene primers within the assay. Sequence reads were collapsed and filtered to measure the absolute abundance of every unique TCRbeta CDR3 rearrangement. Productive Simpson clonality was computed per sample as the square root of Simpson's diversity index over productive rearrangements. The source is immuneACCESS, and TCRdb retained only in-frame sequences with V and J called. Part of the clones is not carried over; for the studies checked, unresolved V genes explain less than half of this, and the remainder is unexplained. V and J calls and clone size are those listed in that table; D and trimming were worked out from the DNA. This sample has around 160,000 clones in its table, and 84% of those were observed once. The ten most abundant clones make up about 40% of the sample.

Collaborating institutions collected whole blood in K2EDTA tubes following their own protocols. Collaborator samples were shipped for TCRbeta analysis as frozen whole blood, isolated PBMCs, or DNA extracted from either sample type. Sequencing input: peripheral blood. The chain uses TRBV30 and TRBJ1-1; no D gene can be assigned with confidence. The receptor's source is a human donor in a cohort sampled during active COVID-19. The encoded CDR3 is CAWSSALRNTEAFF. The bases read TGTGCCTGGAGTTCTGCGCTTAGGAACACTGAAGCTTTCTTT.